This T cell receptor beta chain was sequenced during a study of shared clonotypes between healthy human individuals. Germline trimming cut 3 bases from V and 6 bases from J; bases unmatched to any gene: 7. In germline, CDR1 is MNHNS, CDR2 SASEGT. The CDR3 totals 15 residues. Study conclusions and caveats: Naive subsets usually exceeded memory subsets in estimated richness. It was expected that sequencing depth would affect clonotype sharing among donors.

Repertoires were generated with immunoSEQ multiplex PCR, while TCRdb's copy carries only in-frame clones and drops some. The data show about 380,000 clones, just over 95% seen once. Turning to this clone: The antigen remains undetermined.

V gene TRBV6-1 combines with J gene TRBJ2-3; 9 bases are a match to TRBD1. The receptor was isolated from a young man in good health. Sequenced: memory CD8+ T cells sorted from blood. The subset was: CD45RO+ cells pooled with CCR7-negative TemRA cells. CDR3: CASSESDRGGDTQYF. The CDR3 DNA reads TGTGCCAGCAGTGAGTCGGACAGGGGTGGGGATACGCAGTATTTT.